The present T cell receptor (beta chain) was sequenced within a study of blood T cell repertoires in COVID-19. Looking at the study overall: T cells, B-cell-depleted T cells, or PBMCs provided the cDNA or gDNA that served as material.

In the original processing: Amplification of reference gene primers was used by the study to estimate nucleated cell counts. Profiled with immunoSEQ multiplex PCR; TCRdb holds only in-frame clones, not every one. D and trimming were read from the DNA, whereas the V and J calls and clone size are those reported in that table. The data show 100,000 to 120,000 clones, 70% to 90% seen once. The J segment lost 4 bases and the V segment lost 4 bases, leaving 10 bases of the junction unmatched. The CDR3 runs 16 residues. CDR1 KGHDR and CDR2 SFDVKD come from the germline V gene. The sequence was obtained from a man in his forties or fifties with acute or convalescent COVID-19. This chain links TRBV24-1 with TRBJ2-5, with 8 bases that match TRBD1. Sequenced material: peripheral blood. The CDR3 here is CATSDPPRTGRETQYF. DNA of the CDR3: TGTGCCACCAGTGACCCCCCCCGGACAGGGCGAGAGACCCAGTACTTC.